This T cell receptor beta chain comes out of a study of CXCR3-negative and CXCR3-positive naive CD8 T cells. UMI-labeled 5' RACE TRB cDNA libraries were prepared from the cells. TCRdb reprocessed the 5' RACE reads and keeps a single row for each CDR3 protein, giving no DNA. The ten top clones account for 0.5% to 0.6%, within a sample of around 120,000 distinct CDR3 sequences. As for this clonotype: Its antigen is unknown.

Study findings and constraints: The TRB CDR3s that CXCR3-positive naive cells carried were more hydrophobic than those of CXCR3-negative naive cells.

Germline V lookup: CDR1 MNHEY, CDR2 SVGEGT. This CDR3 has 13 residues. The clonotype was recovered from a human donor in good health. Some clones in this sample may be carry-over from other donors' samples. Sequencing was done on a sample of naive CXCR3+ CD8+ T cells from blood. The sample's subset: CD45RO-CCR7+CD27+CD95- naive CD8+ T cells expressing CXCR3 (TNR3+). This rearrangement joins TRBV6-2 or TRBV6-3 to TRBJ1-1. CDR3 sequence reads: CASSYIGGTEAFF.